This entry lists 10 T cell receptor beta chains sequenced from one sample in a study of cytomegalovirus exposure and HLA in healthy donors. It was with 60 Vbeta and 13 Jbeta primers that the PCR ran. Sequencing used immunoSEQ multiplex PCR; TCRdb keeps in-frame clones, though not all of them. The repertoire holds under 150,000 clones, with roughly three quarters as singletons. The sequenced sample consisted of PBMCs. The receptor set was obtained from a man aged 18 to 29 in good health and CMV-seronegative.

The rearrangement links TRBV5-1 to TRBJ2-3; tentative D call: TRBD1 (5 bases). The germline gives CDR1 SGHRS, CDR2 YFSETQ. This CDR3 has 15 amino acids. The germline V and J ends were trimmed by 3 bases and 3 bases, with 14 bases remaining between them. CDR3 DNA: TGCGCCAGCAGCTGGGTTGGGGCCCCGACAGATACGCAGTATTTT. This codes for CASSWVGAPTDTQYF.

V and J are TRBV6-7 and TRBJ1-5; 10 positions agree with TRBD1. TRBV6-7 is annotated as an ORF whose role is uncertain. J was trimmed by 2 bases and V by 6 bases; bases with no gene match: 7. CDR3 size: 16 residues. CDR3 DNA: TGTGCCAGCAGCAGACAGGGGGCCGCCGGCAATCAGCCCCAGCATTTT. This encodes CASSRQGAAGNQPQHF.

The chain links TRBV5-1 to TRBJ2-7; TRBD1 might be the D (5 bases). CDR1 is SGHRS, CDR2 YFSETQ, per germline. The germline V and J ends were trimmed by 4 bases and 0 bases, with 17 bases remaining between them. The CDR3 has 16 residues. The CDR3, as DNA: TGCGCCAGCAGCCTTACGACAGCTCTCCTCTCCTACGAGCAGTACTTC. Protein product: CASSLTTALLSYEQYF.

CDR3 protein: CASSLFGQGTGELFF. The CDR3 coding sequence is TGTGCCAGCAGCTTATTTGGACAGGGGACCGGGGAGCTGTTTTTT. The J gene is TRBJ2-2, the V gene TRBV7-3, with 9 bases that match TRBD1. Germline V lookup: CDR1 SGHTA, CDR2 FQGTGA. Trimming took 2 bases from V and 5 from J; bases not matched to a gene: 3. CDR3 length: 15 residues.

CDR3 nucleotides: TGTGCCACCAGCAGGGTACAGGAGTCCTACGAGCAGTACTTC. Amino acid sequence: CATSRVQESYEQYF. The J gene is TRBJ2-7, the V gene TRBV15; D possibly corresponds to TRBD1 (5 bases). V lost 3 bases to trimming and J lost 1 base, with 10 bases between them. The CDR3 is made up of 14 amino acids. Germline CDR1 is LNHNV and CDR2 is YYDKDF (reference sequence).

This clone was counted a single time. The rearrangement uses TRBV30 and TRBJ2-5; D may be TRBD2 (6 bases). V lost 3 bases to trimming and J lost 2 bases, with 16 bases between them. CDR3 length: 15 residues. Germline assignment: CDR1 GTSNPN and CDR2 SVGIG (reference sequence). CDR3: CAWSAGLTLQETQYF. CDR3 DNA: TGTGCCTGGAGCGCGGGACTTACCCTACAAGAGACCCAGTACTTC.

This chain uses TRBV4-1 with TRBJ1-1; D gene uncertain. Germline loops: CDR1 MGHRA, CDR2 YSYEKL. This CDR3 region has 14 residues. V lost 1 base and J lost 1, with 7 bases in between. CDR3 sequence (DNA): TGCGCCAGCAGCCAAGTGGCGGGGAACACTGAAGCTTTCTTT. Translated, it gives CASSQVAGNTEAFF.

This chain links TRBV5-1 with TRBJ1-3; no clear D. This CDR3 contains 14 residues. Germline V CDR1 and CDR2: SGHRS, YFSETQ. V lost 0 bases and J 0 bases, leaving 4 bases between the germline ends. CDR3: CASSLANSGNTIYF. CDR3 nucleotide sequence: TGCGCCAGCAGCTTGGCCAACTCTGGAAACACCATATATTTT.

V gene TRBV6-5 combines with J gene TRBJ2-3, with 10 bases matching TRBD2. CDR1 is MNHEY, CDR2 SVGAGI, per germline. The CDR3 spans 15 residues. The V gene end was trimmed by 6 bases and the J gene end by 3 bases; junction bases not matched to a gene: 6. In DNA form, the CDR3 reads TGTGCCAGCAGAAAGAGGACTAGCGGTACAGATACGCAGTATTTT. Translated: CASRKRTSGTDTQYF.

This rearrangement joins TRBV2 to TRBJ1-2; D is possibly TRBD1 (5 bases). V shed 2 bases and J shed 7 bases, with 20 bases lying between them. The germline V gene has CDR1 SNHLY and CDR2 FYNNEI. This CDR3 comprises 16 residues. The CDR3 DNA is TGTGCCAGCAGTGAATCCCTTATGGGCAGGGTCGGTGGCTACACCTTC. Its protein is CASSESLMGRVGGYTF.